Listed below are T cell receptor beta chains from one sample, sequenced in a study of blood T cell repertoires in COVID-19. The repertoire was sequenced with immunoSEQ multiplex PCR; TCRdb's copy has only in-frame clones and lacks some. The sample yields approximately 200,000 clones, roughly 77% seen once. The sequencing input was peripheral blood. These TCRs come from a woman aged 80 or older with COVID-19, enrolled during active disease. Both conserved end residues are part of each CDR3. Fields, in order: clone size, J gene, V gene, CDR3 length, D gene, CDR3 protein, CDR3 DNA. A D gene is named only where the DNA matches it firmly. Clone size is not always given. Where it is, it says once, few, many or a class for expanded clones.

abundance: once; j_gene: TRBJ2-2; v_gene: TRBV7-9; len: 14; d_gene: NA; CDR3aa: CASSFSGELGELFF; CDR3nt: TGTGCCAGCAGCTTCTCCGGGGAGTTGGGGGAGCTGTTTTTT
abundance: NA; j_gene: TRBJ2-7; v_gene: TRBV6-6; len: 16; d_gene: TRBD2; CDR3aa: CASSNLAGGPSYEQYF; CDR3nt: TGTGCCAGCAGTAACTTAGCGGGAGGGCCGTCCTACGAGCAGTACTTC
abundance: NA; j_gene: TRBJ2-3; v_gene: TRBV9; len: 15; d_gene: NA; CDR3aa: CASSVTVTSTDTQYF; CDR3nt: TGTGCCAGCAGCGTGACAGTGACTAGCACAGATACGCAGTATTTT
abundance: NA; j_gene: TRBJ2-1; v_gene: TRBV19; len: 15; d_gene: NA; CDR3aa: CASSITADPYNEQFF; CDR3nt: TGTGCCAGTAGTATAACAGCGGATCCCTACAATGAGCAGTTCTTC
abundance: NA; j_gene: TRBJ1-1; v_gene: TRBV5-6; len: 16; d_gene: NA; CDR3aa: CASSLLRTLRTLEAFF; CDR3nt: TGTGCCAGCAGCTTGTTAAGGACTTTACGAACCCTTGAAGCTTTCTTT
abundance: NA; j_gene: TRBJ1-2; v_gene: TRBV6-2/TRBV6-3; len: 13; d_gene: TRBD1; CDR3aa: CASSRGQTVGYTF; CDR3nt: TGTGCCAGCAGTAGGGGACAGACGGTCGGCTACACCTTC
abundance: NA; j_gene: TRBJ2-1; v_gene: TRBV5-5; len: 15; d_gene: NA; CDR3aa: CASSLESSPRNEQFF; CDR3nt: TGTGCCAGCAGCTTGGAGTCTAGCCCCCGCAATGAGCAGTTCTTC
abundance: NA; j_gene: TRBJ2-1; v_gene: TRBV24-1; len: 18; d_gene: TRBD2; CDR3aa: CATSDIPGVAGKYNEQFF; CDR3nt: TGTGCCACCAGTGATATCCCGGGAGTAGCGGGAAAATACAATGAGCAGTTCTTC
abundance: NA; j_gene: TRBJ1-1; v_gene: TRBV25-1; len: 13; d_gene: NA; CDR3aa: CASSERWSAEAFF; CDR3nt: TGTGCCAGCAGTGAACGGTGGAGCGCTGAAGCTTTCTTT
abundance: NA; j_gene: TRBJ1-1; v_gene: TRBV6-5; len: 12; d_gene: NA; CDR3aa: CASSRGGTEAFF; CDR3nt: TGTGCCAGCAGTCGCGGGGGGACTGAAGCTTTCTTT
abundance: NA; j_gene: TRBJ2-5; v_gene: TRBV7-2; len: 15; d_gene: NA; CDR3aa: CASSLGVRGQETQYF; CDR3nt: TGTGCCAGCAGCTTAGGAGTTAGGGGACAAGAGACCCAGTACTTC
abundance: NA; j_gene: TRBJ2-7; v_gene: TRBV5-6; len: 13; d_gene: NA; CDR3aa: CASSFFRGNEQYF; CDR3nt: TGTGCCAGCAGCTTTTTTAGAGGCAATGAGCAGTACTTC
abundance: NA; j_gene: TRBJ2-7; v_gene: TRBV5-1; len: 13; d_gene: NA; CDR3aa: CASSLDGLYEQYF; CDR3nt: TGCGCCAGCAGCTTGGACGGACTCTACGAGCAGTACTTC
abundance: NA; j_gene: TRBJ2-7; v_gene: TRBV5-6; len: 15; d_gene: TRBD2; CDR3aa: CASSFSPGGLNEQYF; CDR3nt: TGTGCCAGCAGCTTTTCGCCGGGGGGGTTAAACGAGCAGTACTTC
abundance: NA; j_gene: TRBJ2-1; v_gene: TRBV27; len: 14; d_gene: NA; CDR3aa: CASRSNSHYNEQFF; CDR3nt: TGTGCCAGCAGAAGTAACAGTCACTACAATGAGCAGTTCTTC
abundance: NA; j_gene: TRBJ2-7; v_gene: TRBV24-1; len: 15; d_gene: TRBD1; CDR3aa: CATSARDRQPGEQYF; CDR3nt: TGTGCCACCAGTGCCCGGGACAGGCAGCCCGGAGAGCAGTACTTC
abundance: NA; j_gene: TRBJ2-7; v_gene: TRBV7-2; len: 15; d_gene: TRBD2; CDR3aa: CASSLGGSGSYEQYF; CDR3nt: TGTGCCAGCAGCTTAGGTGGTAGCGGGAGCTACGAGCAGTACTTC
abundance: NA; j_gene: TRBJ2-5; v_gene: TRBV6-5; len: 14; d_gene: NA; CDR3aa: CASSYSGPRETQYF; CDR3nt: TGTGCCAGCAGTTACTCGGGGCCCCGGGAGACCCAGTACTTC
abundance: NA; j_gene: TRBJ2-2; v_gene: TRBV5-1; len: 15; d_gene: NA; CDR3aa: CASSLDRLDTGELFF; CDR3nt: TGCGCCAGCAGCTTGGACAGGTTGGACACCGGGGAGCTGTTTTTT
abundance: NA; j_gene: TRBJ2-5; v_gene: TRBV5-8; len: 15; d_gene: NA; CDR3aa: CASSPLPGVGETQYF; CDR3nt: TGTGCCAGCAGCCCCCTCCCTGGCGTCGGGGAGACCCAGTACTTC
abundance: NA; j_gene: TRBJ2-3; v_gene: TRBV7-9; len: 14; d_gene: NA; CDR3aa: CASSTSGGLDTQYF; CDR3nt: TGTGCCAGCAGCACTAGTGGGGGGTTGGATACGCAGTATTTT
abundance: NA; j_gene: TRBJ2-3; v_gene: TRBV5-1; len: 15; d_gene: TRBD1; CDR3aa: CASSSSGTGTDTQYF; CDR3nt: TGCGCCAGCAGCTCCTCCGGGACAGGTACCGATACGCAGTATTTT
abundance: NA; j_gene: TRBJ1-2; v_gene: TRBV18; len: 14; d_gene: TRBD1; CDR3aa: CASSPLTGGEGYTF; CDR3nt: TGTGCCAGCTCCCCCTTGACAGGGGGCGAGGGCTACACCTTC
abundance: NA; j_gene: TRBJ2-7; v_gene: TRBV19; len: 15; d_gene: NA; CDR3aa: CASSIQPFGSYEQYF; CDR3nt: TGTGCCAGTAGTATTCAGCCATTCGGGAGTTACGAGCAGTACTTC
abundance: few; j_gene: TRBJ2-7; v_gene: TRBV27; len: 15; d_gene: TRBD2; CDR3aa: CASSFFSGRIGEQYF; CDR3nt: TGTGCCAGCAGTTTCTTTAGCGGGAGGATCGGCGAGCAGTACTTC
abundance: NA; j_gene: TRBJ2-1; v_gene: TRBV19; len: 14; d_gene: TRBD1; CDR3aa: CASSRKQGLDEQFF; CDR3nt: TGTGCCAGTAGTAGGAAACAGGGGTTGGATGAGCAGTTCTTC
abundance: NA; j_gene: TRBJ2-4; v_gene: TRBV7-2; len: 18; d_gene: TRBD1; CDR3aa: CASSLRDRTLVAKNIQYF; CDR3nt: TGTGCCAGCAGCTTACGGGACAGGACCTTGGTAGCCAAAAACATTCAGTACTTC
abundance: NA; j_gene: TRBJ2-7; v_gene: TRBV7-2; len: 15; d_gene: NA; CDR3aa: CASSRVGDKTYEQYF; CDR3nt: TGTGCCAGCAGCCGGGTGGGGGACAAGACCTACGAGCAGTACTTC
abundance: once; j_gene: TRBJ2-3; v_gene: TRBV5-1; len: 14; d_gene: NA; CDR3aa: CASRPEGRTDTQYF; CDR3nt: TGCGCCAGCAGGCCAGAGGGTCGCACAGATACGCAGTATTTT
abundance: NA; j_gene: TRBJ2-7; v_gene: TRBV24-1; len: 15; d_gene: TRBD1; CDR3aa: CATSAETGDSYEQYF; CDR3nt: TGTGCCACCAGTGCTGAAACAGGGGATTCCTACGAGCAGTACTTC
abundance: NA; j_gene: TRBJ2-4; v_gene: TRBV6-5; len: 15; d_gene: NA; CDR3aa: CASTTKVLAKNIQYF; CDR3nt: TGTGCCAGCACCACTAAGGTCCTAGCCAAAAACATTCAGTACTTC
abundance: NA; j_gene: TRBJ1-2; v_gene: TRBV7-2; len: 16; d_gene: TRBD1; CDR3aa: CASNTEKGQGSYGYTF; CDR3nt: TGTGCCAGCAACACAGAAAAGGGACAGGGCTCCTATGGCTACACCTTC
abundance: NA; j_gene: TRBJ2-5; v_gene: TRBV4-2; len: 13; d_gene: NA; CDR3aa: CASSNGQQETQYF; CDR3nt: TGTGCCAGCAGCAACGGACAGCAAGAGACCCAGTACTTC
abundance: NA; j_gene: TRBJ1-2; v_gene: TRBV5-6; len: 14; d_gene: NA; CDR3aa: CASSFGRGGYGYTF; CDR3nt: TGTGCCAGCAGCTTCGGTAGGGGGGGCTATGGCTACACCTTC
abundance: NA; j_gene: TRBJ2-5; v_gene: TRBV2; len: 15; d_gene: TRBD2; CDR3aa: CASSGVRGVEETQYF; CDR3nt: TGTGCCAGCAGCGGAGTCCGGGGGGTTGAAGAGACCCAGTACTTC
abundance: NA; j_gene: TRBJ1-1; v_gene: TRBV3-1/TRBV3-2; len: 12; d_gene: NA; CDR3aa: CASSQPLTEAFF; CDR3nt: TGTGCCAGCAGCCAACCACTCACTGAAGCTTTCTTT
abundance: few; j_gene: TRBJ2-7; v_gene: TRBV7-9; len: 14; d_gene: TRBD1; CDR3aa: CASSPQTTGAEQYF; CDR3nt: TGTGCCAGCAGCCCACAAACGACAGGGGCCGAGCAGTACTTC
abundance: once; j_gene: TRBJ2-7; v_gene: TRBV28; len: 17; d_gene: TRBD2; CDR3aa: CASSSPLGSGRASLQYF; CDR3nt: TGTGCCAGCAGTTCCCCTCTTGGTAGCGGGAGGGCGTCATTGCAGTACTTC
abundance: NA; j_gene: TRBJ2-7; v_gene: TRBV9; len: 15; d_gene: TRBD2; CDR3aa: CASSVGGGARNEQYF; CDR3nt: TGTGCCAGCAGCGTAGGCGGGGGGGCTCGGAACGAGCAGTACTTC
abundance: NA; j_gene: TRBJ1-4; v_gene: TRBV19; len: 16; d_gene: NA; CDR3aa: CASSSRWTALGEKLFF; CDR3nt: TGTGCCAGTAGTAGCCGCTGGACTGCCCTGGGTGAAAAACTGTTTTTT
abundance: few; j_gene: TRBJ1-5; v_gene: TRBV6-1; len: 16; d_gene: NA; CDR3aa: CASSEAWLPSNQPQHF; CDR3nt: TGTGCCAGCAGTGAAGCGTGGCTCCCTAGCAATCAGCCCCAGCATTTT
abundance: NA; j_gene: TRBJ2-7; v_gene: TRBV5-4; len: 18; d_gene: TRBD2; CDR3aa: CASSSGGSGGASSYEQYF; CDR3nt: TGTGCCAGCAGCTCCGGGGGTAGCGGGGGGGCCAGCTCCTACGAGCAGTACTTC
abundance: NA; j_gene: TRBJ2-4; v_gene: TRBV7-9; len: 17; d_gene: TRBD1; CDR3aa: CASSFSYRGPAKNIQYF; CDR3nt: TGTGCCAGCAGCTTTTCGTACAGGGGGCCAGCCAAAAACATTCAGTACTTC
abundance: NA; j_gene: TRBJ2-1; v_gene: TRBV5-1; len: 16; d_gene: TRBD2; CDR3aa: CASSHPGTSGYNEQFF; CDR3nt: TGCGCCAGCAGCCATCCCGGGACTAGCGGTTACAATGAGCAGTTCTTC
abundance: NA; j_gene: TRBJ1-2; v_gene: TRBV4-1; len: 14; d_gene: NA; CDR3aa: CASSQVRQNYGYTF; CDR3nt: TGCGCCAGCAGCCAAGTAAGACAGAACTATGGCTACACCTTC
abundance: NA; j_gene: TRBJ1-5; v_gene: TRBV2; len: 14; d_gene: NA; CDR3aa: CASSEPEGNQPQHF; CDR3nt: TGTGCCAGCAGTGAACCGGAGGGGAATCAGCCCCAGCATTTT
abundance: NA; j_gene: TRBJ2-3; v_gene: TRBV7-2; len: 14; d_gene: TRBD1; CDR3aa: CASSLAQGADTQYF; CDR3nt: TGTGCCAGCAGCTTAGCACAGGGGGCAGATACGCAGTATTTT
abundance: few; j_gene: TRBJ1-1; v_gene: TRBV7-9; len: 13; d_gene: NA; CDR3aa: CASSLRPNTEAFF; CDR3nt: TGTGCCAGCAGTCTACGCCCGAACACTGAAGCTTTCTTT